A selection of T cell receptor beta chains follows, all from one sample in a study of a mutant IDH1 vaccine in newly diagnosed glioma. Antigens of these TCRs are unknown. Assay used: immunoSEQ multiplex PCR; TCRdb lists only in-frame clones, some missing. The sample contains under 50,000 clones, around 93% of which appear only once. The sample in question was PBMCs, obtained from a glioma patient whose treatment included an IDH1 peptide vaccine. Receptors originate from a man over 45 with glioma. The CDR3 runs from the conserved cysteine through the conserved F or W. D genes are given only for firm matches. Clone size, where shown, is once, few, many, or a class for clones that have expanded.

d_gene | j_gene | v_gene | abundance | CDR3aa | CDR3nt
- | TRBJ2-7 | TRBV6-5 | - | CASRLGRGLSYEQYF | TGTGCCAGCCGACTGGGCAGGGGCCTCTCCTACGAGCAGTACTTC
- | TRBJ2-3 | TRBV6-5 | - | CAATGALGDTQYF | TGTGCCGCCACTGGGGCATTGGGGGATACGCAGTATTTT
- | TRBJ2-7 | TRBV7-8 | - | CASSSLVGTSSYEQYF | TGTGCCAGCAGCTCCCTGGTGGGCACCAGCTCCTACGAGCAGTACTTC
- | TRBJ2-2 | TRBV10-2 | - | CASSADQGRTGELFF | TGCGCCAGCAGTGCGGACCAGGGGCGCACCGGGGAGCTGTTTTTT
- | TRBJ2-4 | TRBV7-2 | - | CASSPTETAAKNIQYF | TGTGCCAGCAGCCCCACGGAGACAGCAGCCAAAAACATTCAGTACTTC
- | TRBJ2-7 | TRBV4-2 | - | CASSQERGLSYEQYF | TGTGCCAGCAGCCAAGAACGCGGGCTCTCCTACGAGCAGTACTTC
- | TRBJ1-1 | TRBV19 | - | CASRPGGTEAFF | TGTGCCAGTAGGCCGGGAGGGACTGAAGCTTTCTTT
TRBD1 | TRBJ2-5 | TRBV11-3 | - | CASKRTGQETQYF | TGTGCCAGTAAGAGGACAGGCCAAGAGACCCAGTACTTC
TRBD1 | TRBJ1-2 | TRBV4-3 | - | CASSHDRGGYGYTF | TGCGCCAGCAGCCATGACAGGGGAGGATATGGCTACACCTTC
- | TRBJ2-7 | TRBV7-3 | once | CASSHGHGGTYEQYF | TGTGCCAGCAGCCACGGTCATGGGGGCACGTACGAGCAGTACTTC